These 28 T cell receptor beta chains share one sample of origin, sequenced in a study of cytomegalovirus exposure and HLA in healthy donors. PCR amplification relied on 60 Vbeta primers (plus 13 Jbeta primers). Some clones are missing from TCRdb's copy, which holds only in-frame ones; the method was immunoSEQ multiplex PCR. Among 150,000 to 200,000 clones listed, roughly four fifths were seen once. Sequencing was done on a sample of PBMCs. Every receptor here comes from a man over 45 in good health and CMV-seropositive.

The chain carries TRBV7-3 and TRBJ2-4, with D uncertain. Germline V gives CDR1 SGHTA, CDR2 FQGTGA. The CDR3 has 13 residues. Trimming removed 4 bases from V and 8 bases from J, with 12 bases in between. The CDR3 nucleotides are TGTGCCAGCAGCTCGGGTGGGTTGGACATTCAGTACTTC. Its protein is CASSSGGLDIQYF.

The chain employs TRBV19 and TRBJ2-5; TRBD2 aligns across 8 bases. Germline-derived CDR1 and CDR2 are LNHDA and SQIVND (reference sequence). This CDR3 region has 16 residues. Losses at the gene ends were 3 bases for V and 2 bases for J; bases not matched to a gene: 8. CDR3 sequence: CASSIVVAGTQETQYF. CDR3 DNA: TGTGCCAGTAGTATCGTGGTAGCGGGGACTCAAGAGACCCAGTACTTC.

Only one count was recorded for this clone. This CDR3 reads CASSFWGRGGEQYF. In nucleotides, the CDR3 is TGTGCCAGCAGCTTTTGGGGGCGTGGGGGCGAGCAGTACTTC. The gene calls are TRBV5-5 and TRBJ2-7; D possibly corresponds to TRBD1 (6 bases). Germline CDR1 SGHKS, CDR2 YYEKEE (reference sequence). There are 14 residues in the CDR3. Trimming stripped 2 bases from V and 6 bases from J, with 15 bases between.

In this sample, this clone turned up a few times. V gene TRBV7-2 combines with J gene TRBJ2-6; D ambiguous. CDR1 is SGHTA and CDR2 is FQGNSA in the germline V gene. Trimming left V 0 bases short and J 0 bases short, with 15 bases between. The length of the CDR3 is 19 residues. The CDR3, as DNA: TGTGCCAGCAGCTTAGCGTCGGGTTATGTACGCTCTGGGGCCAACGTCCTGACTTTC. This encodes CASSLASGYVRSGANVLTF.

The sample holds a few counts of this clone. The CDR3 nucleotides are TGTGCCAGCAGCGCCGGCTATAATTCACCCCTCCACTTT. This gives the protein CASSAGYNSPLHF. The V call is TRBV9, the J call TRBJ1-6; no clear D. The V gene's germline CDR1 is SGDLS and CDR2 YYNGEE. The CDR3 runs 13 residues. V shed 3 bases and J shed 3 bases, with 4 bases lying between them. Complete variable domain (other parts from reference TRBV9 and TRBJ1-6): DSGVTQTPKHLITATGQRVTLRCSPRSGDLSVYWYQQSLDQGLQFLIQYYNGEERAKGNILERFSAQQFPDLHSELNLSSLELGDSALYFCASSAGYNSPLHFGNGTRLTVT.

In this sample, this clone turned up once. CDR3 sequence (DNA): TGTGCCAGCAGTTCCGCGGGACTAGCGGGAGCGCAGTACTTC. This codes for CASSSAGLAGAQYF. V and J are TRBV27 and TRBJ2-7; TRBD2 matches at 14 bases. The length of the CDR3 is 14 residues. Germline V gives CDR1 MNHEY, CDR2 SMNVEV (reference sequence). V dropped 4 bases and J dropped 9; count of bases not matched to a gene: 5.

The rearrangement joins TRBV11-3 to TRBJ2-3; TRBD2 aligns across 15 bases. This CDR3 is built from 19 residues. Germline-derived CDR1 and CDR2 are SGHNT and YENEEA. Trimming at V came to 5 bases and at J to 5 bases, leaving 14 bases not matched to a gene. The CDR3 sequence: CASSQRAGLAGGLGDTQYF. CDR3 DNA sequence: TGTGCCAGCAGCCAAAGGGCTGGACTAGCGGGGGGGCTAGGAGATACGCAGTATTTT.

The chain has TRBV30 and TRBJ1-6; 7 bases agree with TRBD1. The CDR3 runs 13 residues. Germline V lookup: CDR1 GTSNPN, CDR2 SVGIG (reference sequence). CDR3 protein: CADGDRNNSPLHF. The CDR3 region has the DNA TGTGCTGACGGGGACAGAAATAATTCACCCCTCCACTTT. The full variable domain, its missing parts supplied by reference TRBV30 and TRBJ1-6, is SQTIHQWPATLVQPVGSPLSLECTVEGTSNPNLYWYRQAAGRGLQLLFYSVGIGQISSEVPQNLSASRPQDRQFILSSKKLLLSDSGFYLCADGDRNNSPLHFGNGTRLTVT.

Details on this clone: An end of the junction differs from the germline gene, which may be a read error. The CDR3 nucleotides read TGTGCCAGTAGTATTTTCCTAGCGGGCACCGGGGAGCCGTTTTTT. Its protein product is CASSIFLAGTGEPFF. V and J are TRBV19 and TRBJ2-2, with TRBD2 identical over 8 bases. The CDR3 has 15 residues. Per the germline V gene, CDR1 is LNHDA and CDR2 is SQIVND (reference sequence).

The V and J genes are TRBV19 and TRBJ2-2, with a weak D call TRBD2 (6 bases). The length of the CDR3 is 15 residues. V was shortened by 3 bases and J by 4 bases, with 12 bases between the two germline ends. The germline V gene has CDR1 LNHDA and CDR2 SQIVND (reference sequence). CDR3 nucleotide sequence: TGTGCCAGTAGTATCTTGCGGGATGGCACCGGGGAGCTGTTTTTT. It yields the protein CASSILRDGTGELFF. Full variable domain (outside the CDR3, taken from reference TRBV19 and TRBJ2-2): DGGITQSPKYLFRKEGQNVTLSCEQNLNHDAMYWYRQDPGQGLRLIYYSQIVNDFQKGDIAEGYSVSREKKESFPLTVTSAQKNPTAFYLCASSILRDGTGELFFGEGSRLTVL.

The genes are TRBV28 and TRBJ2-5; TRBD1 might be the D (6 bases). The V gene's germline CDR1 is MDHEN and CDR2 SYDVKM. There are 13 residues in the CDR3. Trimming removed 5 bases at V and 7 bases at J, with 14 bases between. The CDR3 DNA sequence: TGTGCCAGCAGTCCCGGGACAATGGGGACCCAGTACTTC. As protein: CASSPGTMGTQYF.

This rearrangement joins TRBV30 to TRBJ1-5; TRBD1 aligns across 9 bases. Germline V gene data show CDR1 as GTSNPN and CDR2 as SVGIG (reference sequence). The trim removed 4 bases at V and 6 bases at J, leaving 10 bases unmatched. The CDR3 extends over 15 amino acids. In DNA form, the CDR3 reads TGTGCCTGGAACTCCGGGACAGGGCTAGGTCAGCCCCAGCATTTT. It specifies CAWNSGTGLGQPQHF.

The chain employs TRBV6-5 and TRBJ1-2, with D maybe TRBD1 (6 bases). V was shortened by 0 bases and J by 6 bases, with 14 bases between the two germline ends. The CDR3 consists of 15 residues. The V gene's germline CDR1 is MNHEY and CDR2 SVGAGI. The CDR3 loop reads CASSYSGGPRDGYTF. The CDR3 DNA sequence: TGTGCCAGCAGTTACTCGGGGGGGCCCCGGGATGGCTACACCTTC.

The chain combines TRBV6-5 with TRBJ2-5; 7 nucleotides match TRBD2. The J call may be mistaken, given a closer DNA end match to TRBJ2-7. CDR1 MNHEY and CDR2 SVGAGI come from the germline V gene. The CDR3 sequence is 15 residues long. CDR3 DNA: TGTGCCAGCAGTTACTCCCTAGCGGCTACCTACGAGCAGTACTTC. Translated, it gives CASSYSLAATYEQYF.

V gene TRBV18 combines with J gene TRBJ1-1; TRBD1 is a possible D gene (5 bases). Trimming cost V 3 bases and J 0 bases, with 14 bases left between them. From germline, CDR1 is KGHSH and CDR2 LQKENI. The CDR3 totals 16 residues. CDR3 bases: TGTGCCAGCTCACCGTTCGGGGCGGGGATGAACACTGAAGCTTTCTTT. It specifies CASSPFGAGMNTEAFF. Combining the CDR3 with reference TRBV18 and TRBJ1-1 gives the whole variable domain NAGVMQNPRHLVRRRGQEARLRCSPMKGHSHVYWYRQLPEEGLKFMVYLQKENIIDESGMPKERFSAEFPKEGPSILRIQQVVRGDSAAYFCASSPFGAGMNTEAFFGQGTRLTVV.

The chain recombines TRBV5-1 with TRBJ2-1, with 7 bases matching TRBD1. Germline loops: CDR1 SGHRS, CDR2 YFSETQ. The CDR3 sequence is 15 residues long. Trimming took 0 bases from V and 3 from J; bases not matched to a gene: 3. The CDR3 bases are TGCGCCAGCAGCTTGGCCGGGACAGTCTACAATGAGCAGTTCTTC. Its protein product is CASSLAGTVYNEQFF.

This clone came up once. The chain links TRBV29-1 to TRBJ1-1; D uncertain. The CDR3 sequence is 14 residues long. CDR1 SQVTM and CDR2 ANQGSEA come from the germline V gene. V gave up 2 bases and J gave up 4 bases, with 14 bases separating them. The CDR3 spells CSVESGRSGTEAFF. Here the CDR3 DNA reads TGCAGCGTTGAAAGTGGAAGGTCGGGCACTGAAGCTTTCTTT.

V gene TRBV11-2 combines with J gene TRBJ2-3, with a tentative D call TRBD2 (6 bases). Germline V gene lookup returns CDR1 SGHAT and CDR2 FQNNGV. The V end lost 5 bases, the J end lost 2 bases, and 20 bases lay between the germline ends. The CDR3 loop spans 17 amino acids. Here the CDR3 reads CASSLPRWGLTTDTQYF. Written as DNA, the CDR3 is TGTGCCAGCAGCCTACCCCGTTGGGGACTTACCACAGATACGCAGTATTTT.

The rearrangement uses TRBV4-1 and TRBJ2-3; unclear D gene. Germline V gives CDR1 MGHRA, CDR2 YSYEKL. V was clipped by 0 bases and J by 8 bases, with 15 bases between them. This CDR3 is 15 amino acids long. This CDR3 is CASSQDKNSPVTQYF. The CDR3 coding sequence is TGCGCCAGCAGCCAAGATAAAAACAGCCCAGTTACGCAGTATTTT.

The chain carries TRBV9 and TRBJ2-1; 7 positions match TRBD1. The germline V gene encodes CDR1 SGDLS and CDR2 YYNGEE. This CDR3 spans 15 amino acids. J was trimmed by 2 bases and V by 0 bases; bases with no gene match: 2. The CDR3 DNA reads as TGTGCCAGCAGCGTAGAGGGACAGCCCTACAATGAGCAGTTCTTC. It codes for CASSVEGQPYNEQFF.

V usage is TRBV7-9 and J usage is TRBJ2-7, with 13 bases aligning to TRBD2. The CDR3 runs 15 residues. Germline CDR1 reads SEHNR; CDR2 reads FQNEAQ (reference sequence). With V trimmed by 5 bases and J by 8 bases, 9 bases remained unmatched. Here the CDR3 reads CASSPGTSGVHKQYF. The CDR3 bases are TGTGCCAGCAGCCCGGGGACTAGCGGGGTGCACAAGCAGTACTTC. Full variable domain (rest looked up from reference TRBV7-9 and TRBJ2-7): DTGVSQNPRHKITKRGQNVTFRCDPISEHNRLYWYRQTLGQGPEFLTYFQNEAQLEKSRLLSDRFSAERPKGSFSTLEIQRTEQGDSAMYLCASSPGTSGVHKQYFGPGTRLTVT.

The V gene is TRBV7-2, the J gene TRBJ2-3; D is uncertain. Trimming shortened V by 4 bases and J by 5 bases, and 7 bases separated the two germline ends. The V gene's germline CDR1 is SGHTA and CDR2 FQGNSA. The CDR3 has 12 amino acids. The CDR3 DNA reads TGTGCCAGCAGCTATGTCATAGATACGCAGTATTTT. Translated, it gives CASSYVIDTQYF.

The chain couples TRBV28 to TRBJ2-3, with D perhaps matching TRBD1 (5 bases). The CDR3 is 16 residues long. CDR1 is MDHEN, CDR2 SYDVKM, per germline. V was cut by 2 bases and J by 1 base, with 13 bases left in between. The CDR3 protein is CASSLRAGRGTDTQYF. The CDR3 DNA reads TGTGCCAGCAGTTTAAGGGCAGGGCGAGGCACAGATACGCAGTATTTT.

Of note for this clone: A junction end diverges from the germline sequence, so it may reflect a read error. The DNA for the CDR3 is TGTGCCAGCAGCTTGAGTACAACTAATGAAAAACTGTTTTTC. Encoded protein: CASSLSTTNEKLFF. The rearrangement joins TRBV5-6 to TRBJ1-4; no reliable D call. There are 14 residues in the CDR3. Germline CDR1 and CDR2: SGHDT and YYEEEE. Combining the CDR3 with reference TRBV5-6 and TRBJ1-4 gives the whole variable domain DAGVTQSPTHLIKTRGQQVTLRCSPKSGHDTVSWYQQALGQGPQFIFQYYEEEERQRGNFPDRFSGHQFPNYSSELNVNALLLGDSALYLCASSLSTTNEKLFFGSGTQLSVL.

The chain is built from TRBV4-1 and TRBJ2-5; TRBD2 matches 9 bases. TRBJ2-7 matches the DNA end more closely, so the J call is doubtful. The CDR3 consists of 15 residues. Germline V gives CDR1 MGHRA, CDR2 YSYEKL. The CDR3 coding sequence is TGCGCCAGCAGCCAAGATCGACTAGCGGCCTACGAGCAGTACTTC. Encoded protein: CASSQDRLAAYEQYF.

With respect to this clone: Germline is not matched at one junction end, which may reflect a read error. The genes are TRBV4-2 and TRBJ1-2, with TRBD1 matching over 7 bases. Germline lookup yields CDR1 LGHNA and CDR2 YNFKEQ. CDR3 length: 16 amino acids. The CDR3 spells CASSQMGDSLNYGCTF. CDR3 nucleotides: TGTGCCAGCAGCCAAATGGGGGACAGTCTTAACTATGGCTGCACCTTC.

The chain combines TRBV6-1 with TRBJ2-5, with 10 bases matching TRBD2. CDR3 length: 18 residues. V dropped 3 bases and J dropped 1; count of bases not matched to a gene: 11. From germline, CDR1 is MNHNS and CDR2 SASEGT. CDR3: CASSDQFLAGATQETQYF. CDR3 nucleotides: TGTGCCAGCAGTGATCAGTTCCTAGCGGGAGCGACCCAAGAGACCCAGTACTTC.

The chain uses TRBV7-2 and TRBJ1-1; TRBD1 matches 7 bases. The CDR3 sequence is 12 residues long. J gave up 9 bases and V 5 bases, and 6 bases lay outside the gene matches. From germline, CDR1 is SGHTA and CDR2 FQGNSA. CDR3 DNA sequence: TGTGCCAGCAGCCGGGACAGCCTACAAGCTTTCTTT. This translates into CASSRDSLQAFF. Looking up the rest from reference TRBV7-2 and TRBJ1-1 gives the full variable domain: GAGVSQSPSNKVTEKGKDVELRCDPISGHTALYWYRQSLGQGLEFLIYFQGNSAPDKSGLPSDRFSAERTGGSVSTLTIQRTQQEDSAVYLCASSRDSLQAFFGQGTRLTVV.